One and the same sample provided the 13 T cell receptor beta chains below, sequenced in a study of CD8+ T cells in alopecia areata. cDNA reverse transcribed from extracted RNA served as the sequencing template. Generated by immunoSEQ multiplex PCR, the TCRdb table keeps only in-frame clones and is missing some. The data show roughly 230,000 clones, with roughly 44% seen just once and about 2.6% held by the top ten. Treatment denoted: oral pan-JAK inhibitor, 5-10 mg twice daily. The sequencing here drew on CD4+ T cells sorted from blood, taken between weeks 36 and 40, from a patient treated with tofacitinib. Every receptor here comes from a human donor with alopecia areata.

This clone was counted between two and nine times. V gene TRBV18 combines with J gene TRBJ2-3; unclear D gene. V dropped 2 bases and J dropped 4 bases, with 7 bases sitting between them. Germline CDR1 KGHSH, CDR2 LQKENI. The CDR3 spans 13 residues. The CDR3 loop reads CASSPVTADTQYF. The CDR3 DNA reads as TGTGCCAGCTCACCAGTAACTGCAGATACGCAGTATTTT. The full variable domain, with the rest looked up from reference TRBV18 and TRBJ2-3, is NAGVMQNPRHLVRRRGQEARLRCSPMKGHSHVYWYRQLPEEGLKFMVYLQKENIIDESGMPKERFSAEFPKEGPSILRIQQVVRGDSAAYFCASSPVTADTQYFGPGTRLTVL.

The rearrangement uses TRBV6-1 and TRBJ2-1, with 7 bases fitting TRBD1. J was trimmed by 1 base and V by 4 bases; bases with no gene match: 4. The CDR3 runs to 15 residues. The germline CDR1 and CDR2 sequences are MNHNS and SASEGT. DNA of the CDR3: TGTGCCAGCAGTGGGCTGACAGGGTCCTACAATGAGCAGTTCTTC. Residues: CASSGLTGSYNEQFF.

The rearrangement links TRBV28 to TRBJ2-7; D may correspond to TRBD1 or TRBD2 (6 bases each). The germline V and J ends were trimmed by 7 bases and 2 bases, with 15 bases remaining between them. Germline lookup yields CDR1 MDHEN and CDR2 SYDVKM. This CDR3 is 14 amino acids long. The CDR3: CASKTGGGPYEQYF. The CDR3 nucleotides read TGTGCCAGCAAAACAGGAGGGGGACCCTACGAGCAGTACTTC. The entire variable domain, with the rest obtained from reference TRBV28 and TRBJ2-7, is as follows: DVKVTQSSRYLVKRTGEKVFLECVQDMDHENMFWYRQDPGLGLRLIYFSYDVKMKEKGDIPEGYSVSREKKERFSLILESASTNQTSMYLCASKTGGGPYEQYFGPGTRLTVT.

The sample holds a few counts of this clone. The genes are TRBV11-2 and TRBJ1-4, with D unresolved. The germline V gene has CDR1 SGHAT and CDR2 FQNNGV. The CDR3 is made up of 14 amino acids. The V end lost 3 bases, the J end lost 7 bases, and 12 bases lay between the germline ends. CDR3: CASSFSTAGEKLFF. The CDR3 DNA reads TGTGCCAGCAGCTTTAGTACCGCCGGTGAAAAACTGTTTTTT.

This clone was seen a handful of times. The chain is built from TRBV5-1 and TRBJ2-7, with TRBD1 matching over 9 bases. CDR1 and CDR2 from the germline V gene are SGHRS and YFSETQ. With 1 base clipped from V and 7 bases from J, the junction kept 6 bases outside the gene matches. The CDR3 extends over 14 amino acids. This CDR3 reads CASSLTGGQEEQYF. Written as DNA, the CDR3 is TGCGCCAGCAGCTTGACAGGGGGCCAGGAAGAGCAGTACTTC.

J is TRBJ2-2 and V is TRBV9; D is undetermined. Germline CDR1 is SGDLS and CDR2 is YYNGEE. Trimming took off 3 bases at V and 0 bases at J, with 9 bases between the two ends. The CDR3 is 15 residues long. The CDR3 loop is CASSGRSTNTGELFF. DNA for the CDR3: TGTGCCAGCAGCGGAAGGAGCACGAACACCGGGGAGCTGTTTTTT.

The chain is built from TRBV5-1 and TRBJ2-1, with 7 bases identical to TRBD1. J gave up 0 bases and V 7 bases, and 7 bases lay outside the gene matches. The CDR3 is made up of 15 amino acids. Germline CDR1 reads SGHRS; CDR2 reads YFSETQ. CDR3 sequence (DNA): TGCGCCAGCTCTCTAGGGGGCCACTCCTACAATGAGCAGTTCTTC. Protein product: CASSLGGHSYNEQFF.

This clone was detected only a few times. The V call is TRBV19, the J call TRBJ1-2; D possibly corresponds to TRBD1 (6 bases). Deletions cut 9 bases from V and 5 bases from J, with 16 bases between. The germline V gene has CDR1 LNHDA and CDR2 SQIVND (reference sequence). CDR3 length: 13 amino acids. DNA for the CDR3: TGTGCCAGCCGGGACATCTCCCTATATGGCTACACCTTC. This translates into CASRDISLYGYTF.

This rearrangement joins TRBV15 to TRBJ2-7; a weak D match, TRBD2 (5 bases). The V and J ends lost 3 bases and 7 bases respectively, with 28 bases between them. The CDR3 consists of 18 residues. Germline values: CDR1 LNHNV, CDR2 YYDKDF (reference sequence). The CDR3 nucleotides read TGTGCCACCAGCAGCGCATACCTCCGGTCGGGGATGTCGGAAGAGCAGTACTTC. Protein: CATSSAYLRSGMSEEQYF.

J is TRBJ2-3 and V is TRBV28, with D tentatively TRBD2 (6 bases). Germline assignment: CDR1 MDHEN and CDR2 SYDVKM. This CDR3 is 14 amino acids long. The V end was cut by 6 bases, the J end by 5 bases, with 15 bases between. For the CDR3, the DNA is TGTGCCAGCAGCCACCCACTGGGAGGAGATACGCAGTATTTT. Its translation is CASSHPLGGDTQYF.

V is TRBV2 and J is TRBJ2-2; tentative D call: TRBD2 (5 bases). V was pared by 4 bases and J by 5 bases, with 8 bases between. Germline assignment: CDR1 SNHLY and CDR2 FYNNEI. This CDR3 is built from 13 residues. The CDR3 is CASSVTGTGELFF. In DNA, the CDR3 is TGTGCCAGCAGTGTAACGGGAACCGGGGAGCTGTTTTTT.

V and J are TRBV7-2 and TRBJ1-6; TRBD1 matches 9 bases. The V segment lost 4 bases and the J segment 7 bases; nucleotides outside the gene matches: 2. CDR1 and CDR2 (germline): SGHTA, FQGNSA. The CDR3 consists of 14 residues. Written as DNA, the CDR3 is TGTGCCAGCAGCTCCGGACAGGGGAATTCACCCCTCCACTTT. As protein: CASSSGQGNSPLHF.

This clone was seen more than once but under ten times. The V and J genes are TRBV2 and TRBJ1-3; unclear D gene. Germline values: CDR1 SNHLY, CDR2 FYNNEI. This CDR3 is 12 amino acids long. V lost 8 bases and J lost 4, with 9 bases in between. CDR3 protein: CASLIWGNTIYF. For the CDR3, the DNA is TGTGCCAGCTTGATCTGGGGAAACACCATATATTTT.